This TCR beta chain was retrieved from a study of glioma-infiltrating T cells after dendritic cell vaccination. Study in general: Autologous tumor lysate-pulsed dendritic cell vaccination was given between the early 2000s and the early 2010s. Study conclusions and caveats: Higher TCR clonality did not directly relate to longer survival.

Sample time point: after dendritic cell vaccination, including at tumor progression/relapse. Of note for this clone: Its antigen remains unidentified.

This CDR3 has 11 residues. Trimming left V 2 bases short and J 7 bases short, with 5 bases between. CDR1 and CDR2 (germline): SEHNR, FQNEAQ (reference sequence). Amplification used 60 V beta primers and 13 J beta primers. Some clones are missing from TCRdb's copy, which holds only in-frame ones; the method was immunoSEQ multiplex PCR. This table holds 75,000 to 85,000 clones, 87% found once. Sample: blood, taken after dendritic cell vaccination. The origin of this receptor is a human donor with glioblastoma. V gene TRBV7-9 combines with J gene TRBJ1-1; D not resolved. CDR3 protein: CASSLTVEAFF. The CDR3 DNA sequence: TGTGCCAGCAGCTTAACAGTTGAAGCTTTCTTT.